This T cell receptor (beta chain) was identified in a study of blood T cell repertoires in COVID-19 (dated by TCRdb to the early 2020s). Describing the broader study: Collaborator samples came from the United States, Italy and Spain and covered acute and convalescent phases of COVID-19. Where available, HLA class I and class II types were obtained from metadata supplied by the sample provider rather than from assay-based typing. The material from the prospective study consisted of cDNA or gDNA derived from T cells, B-cell-depleted T cells, or PBMCs. The dataset comprised deeply sampled blood TCRbeta repertoires from subjects exposed to, actively infected with, or recovered from COVID-19. The samples were drawn from the first 160 participants of the ongoing ImmuneRACE study and from 1,200 or so subjects provided by 6 global collaborators. The repertoires were released in a freely available public database intended as a resource for research on the immune response to SARS-CoV-2. Nearly every sample came with metadata listing a de-identified subject ID, COVID-19 status, age in years and sex. The paper's findings and limits, for the study overall: The quantity of clinical and demographic metadata differed by source and by participant and was supplied without curation.

The immunoSEQ Assay, a bias-controlled multiplex PCR, was used to amplify TCRbeta CDR3 regions from genomic DNA. The paper's processing steps were these. Nucleated cell counts per sample were estimated from amplification of reference gene primers within the assay. To quantify the absolute abundance of each unique TCRbeta CDR3 rearrangement, sequence reads were collapsed and filtered. Productive Simpson clonality was computed per sample as the square root of Simpson's diversity index over productive rearrangements. TCRdb provides this immuneACCESS table in a form limited to in-frame rearrangements. Some clones are lacking; in checked studies, under half of them reflect an unresolved V gene, and why the rest are absent is not known. D and trimming were read from the DNA, whereas the V and J calls and clone size are those reported in that table. A total of roughly 140,000 clones appear in this sample, over 80% of them only once. Under 7% of the sample is held by the ten biggest clonotypes.

The CDR3 has 16 amino acids, counting the end cysteine and phenylalanine. The entry retains the CDR3 DNA only, 48 bases that are in frame from base 1. After removal of 5 bases from V and 3 bases from J, the junction retains 7 bases not matched to a gene. CDR1 and CDR2, looked up from the germline V gene, are SGHTA and FQGNSA. A note on this clone: It has no known antigen specificity. No clone much larger than this one lies a single base away; base qualities are absent.

Participants in the prospective study were aged roughly 18 to 100 years, lived in about two dozen United States geographic areas, and enrolled through a virtual design. In the prospective study, cohorts were assigned on the basis of participant-reported clinical history obtained from a screening survey and a study questionnaire. A participant counted as exposed if, within 2 weeks of entering the study, that participant had been in contact with someone who had a PCR-confirmed or clinician-diagnosed COVID-19 case. In the prospective study, mobile phlebotomists collected whole blood, serum and a nasopharyngeal or oropharyngeal swab from each participant. Prospective study participants could optionally give additional blood draws and questionnaires over an approximately 2-month period. Before DNA extraction, prospective study blood samples were shipped either frozen or at room temperature.

The material sequenced was PBMCs or T cells enriched from blood (not recorded which). The rearrangement joined TRBV7-2 to TRBJ2-7; 13 junctional bases match TRBD2. The TCR originated in a woman aged 45-60 years who had been exposed to COVID-19. At the DNA level, the sequence is TGTGCCAGCAGCCCACCGGGGACTAGCGGGATCTACGAGCAGTACTTC. This translates into CASSPPGTSGIYEQYF.